This section outlines one T cell receptor (beta chain) sequence together with its context. Antigen specificity is unknown. The data were taken from a study of cytotoxic CD8 clonotypes in ibrutinib-treated CLL. The overall study: The study included eleven to twelve relapsed/refractory and 15 treatment-naive patients; 17 had IGHV unmutated disease.

Assay: immunoSEQ multiplex PCR; the TCRdb copy retains only in-frame clones and omits some. The data show roughly 160,000 clones, 84% seen once. Germline V gives CDR1 MNHEY, CDR2 SMNVEV (reference sequence). Trimming took off 0 bases at V and 0 bases at J, with 6 bases between the two ends. The CDR3 has 14 residues. General observations from the study: Clonality went up at ibrutinib response and then declined back toward baseline at progression.

The V and J genes are TRBV27 and TRBJ2-7; D not certain. The TCR was taken from a human donor with chronic lymphocytic leukemia. The material was PBMCs, obtained after 24 months of ibrutinib treatment. This chain's CDR3 is CASSLSALSYEQYF. CDR3 coding DNA: TGTGCCAGCAGTTTATCCGCACTCTCCTACGAGCAGTACTTC.